This TCR beta chain was sequenced for a study of cytomegalovirus exposure and HLA in healthy donors. The CDR3 extends over 15 amino acids. Germline V gene sequence: CDR1 SQVTM, CDR2 ANQGSEA. Trimming pared 4 bases from V and 0 bases from J, leaving 14 bases between. This PCR relied on a set of 60 Vbeta primers and 13 Jbeta primers. TCRdb keeps only in-frame clones here, not all; method: immunoSEQ multiplex PCR. The data contain roughly 99,000 clones, roughly 73% of them singletons. This TCR came from a man aged 25 to 40 in good health and CMV-seronegative. V gene TRBV29-1 combines with J gene TRBJ2-3; D is perhaps TRBD1 (6 bases). Sequences were obtained from PBMCs. The CDR3 DNA is TGCAGCGTTGTTTTGCCAGGGGAGAGCACAGATACGCAGTATTTT. It encodes CSVVLPGESTDTQYF.